This record covers a single TCR beta chain. An end of the junction differs from the germline gene, which may be a read error. TCRdb independently ran MiXCR on the RT-PCR reads; one entry per CDR3 protein. The sample contains about 700,000 distinct CDR3 sequences, more than 13% of which appear only once. The CDR3 runs 13 residues. Germline V gene lookup returns CDR1 LNHNV and CDR2 YYDKDF (reference sequence). The sequencing input was memory CD4+ T cells from blood. V usage is TRBV15 and J usage is TRBJ2-7; TRBD1 might be the D (6 bases). The sequence was obtained from a female donor in good health, serving as a healthy control. In DNA form, the CDR3 reads TGTGCCACCAGCAGAGATGCCCAGGGGAAAATGAACTTC. Translated, it gives CATSRDAQGKMNF.